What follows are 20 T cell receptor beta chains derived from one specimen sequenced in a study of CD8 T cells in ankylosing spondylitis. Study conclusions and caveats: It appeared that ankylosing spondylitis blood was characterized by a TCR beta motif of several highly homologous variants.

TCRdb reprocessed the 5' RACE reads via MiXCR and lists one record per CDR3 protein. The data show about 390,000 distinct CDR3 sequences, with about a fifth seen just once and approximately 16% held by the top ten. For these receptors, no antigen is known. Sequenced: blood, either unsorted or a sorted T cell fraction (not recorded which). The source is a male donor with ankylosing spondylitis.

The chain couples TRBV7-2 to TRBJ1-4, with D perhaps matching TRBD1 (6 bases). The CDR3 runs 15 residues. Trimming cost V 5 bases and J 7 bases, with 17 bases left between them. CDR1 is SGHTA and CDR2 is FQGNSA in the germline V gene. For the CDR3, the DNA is TGTGCCAGCAGCGAGAGAGGGGGTTTTGGTGAAAAACTGTTTTTT. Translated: CASSERGGFGEKLFF.

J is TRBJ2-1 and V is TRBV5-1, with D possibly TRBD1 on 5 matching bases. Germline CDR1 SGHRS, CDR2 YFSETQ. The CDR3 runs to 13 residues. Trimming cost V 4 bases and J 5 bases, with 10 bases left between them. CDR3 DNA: TGCGCCAGCAGCCAGGACATCCACAATGAGCAGTTCTTC. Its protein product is CASSQDIHNEQFF.

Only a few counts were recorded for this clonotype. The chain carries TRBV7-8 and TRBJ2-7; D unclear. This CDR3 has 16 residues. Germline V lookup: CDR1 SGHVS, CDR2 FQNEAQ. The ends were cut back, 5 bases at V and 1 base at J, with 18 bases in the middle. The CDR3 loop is CASSPMGVGVSYEQYF. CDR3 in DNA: TGTGCCAGCAGCCCAATGGGCGTGGGTGTATCCTACGAGCAGTACTTC.

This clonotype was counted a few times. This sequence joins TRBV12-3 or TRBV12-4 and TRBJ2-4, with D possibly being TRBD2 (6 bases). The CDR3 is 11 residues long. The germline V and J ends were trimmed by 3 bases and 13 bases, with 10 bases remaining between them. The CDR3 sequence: CASSFRDSQYF. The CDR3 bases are TGTGCCAGCAGTTTCCGGGACTCGCAGTACTTC.

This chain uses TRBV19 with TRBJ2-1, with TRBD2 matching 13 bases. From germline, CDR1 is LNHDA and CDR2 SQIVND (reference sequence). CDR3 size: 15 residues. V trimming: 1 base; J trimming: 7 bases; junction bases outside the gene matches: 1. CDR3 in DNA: TGTGCCAGTAGTATAGGGACTAGCGGGAGTAATGAGCAGTTCTTC. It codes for CASSIGTSGSNEQFF.

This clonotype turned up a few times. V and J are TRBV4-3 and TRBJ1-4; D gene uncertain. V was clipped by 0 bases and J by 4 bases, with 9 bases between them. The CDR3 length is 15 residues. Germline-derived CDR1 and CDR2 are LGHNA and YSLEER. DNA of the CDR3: TGCGCCAGCAGCCAAGATCGGGGTTATAATGAAAAACTGTTTTTT. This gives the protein CASSQDRGYNEKLFF.

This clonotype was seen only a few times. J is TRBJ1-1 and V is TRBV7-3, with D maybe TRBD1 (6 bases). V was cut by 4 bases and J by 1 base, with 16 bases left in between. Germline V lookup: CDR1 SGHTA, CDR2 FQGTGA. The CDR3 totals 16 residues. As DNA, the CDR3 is TGTGCCAGCAGCTCAAGTTTCGGAGGGGGGAACACTGAAGCTTTCTTT. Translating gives CASSSSFGGGNTEAFF.

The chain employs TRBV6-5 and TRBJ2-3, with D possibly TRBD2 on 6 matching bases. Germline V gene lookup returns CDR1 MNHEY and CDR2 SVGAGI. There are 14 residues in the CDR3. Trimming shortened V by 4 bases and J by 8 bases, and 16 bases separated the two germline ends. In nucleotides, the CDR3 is TGTGCCAGCAGTTCGCCAGGGACCGGGAGTACGCAGTATTTT. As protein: CASSSPGTGSTQYF.

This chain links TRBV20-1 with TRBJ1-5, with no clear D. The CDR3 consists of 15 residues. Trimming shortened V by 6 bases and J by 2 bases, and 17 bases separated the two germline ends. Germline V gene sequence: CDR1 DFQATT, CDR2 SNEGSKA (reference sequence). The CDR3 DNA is TGCAGTGCAATAGAGTGGGGAATTGGCAATCAGCCCCAGCATTTT. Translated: CSAIEWGIGNQPQHF.

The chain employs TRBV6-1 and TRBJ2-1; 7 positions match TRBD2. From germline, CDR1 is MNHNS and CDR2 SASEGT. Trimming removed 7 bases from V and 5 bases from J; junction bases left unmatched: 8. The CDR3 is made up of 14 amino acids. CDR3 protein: CASTGGSRHNEQFF. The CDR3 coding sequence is TGTGCCAGCACGGGCGGGAGTAGGCACAATGAGCAGTTCTTC.

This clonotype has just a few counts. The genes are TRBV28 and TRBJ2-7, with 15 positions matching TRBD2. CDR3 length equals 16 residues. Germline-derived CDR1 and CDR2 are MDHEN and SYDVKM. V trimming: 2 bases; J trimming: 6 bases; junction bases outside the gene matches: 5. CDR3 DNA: TGTGCCAGCAGTTTACAGGGACTAGCGGGAGGCTCCGAGCAGTACTTC. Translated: CASSLQGLAGGSEQYF.

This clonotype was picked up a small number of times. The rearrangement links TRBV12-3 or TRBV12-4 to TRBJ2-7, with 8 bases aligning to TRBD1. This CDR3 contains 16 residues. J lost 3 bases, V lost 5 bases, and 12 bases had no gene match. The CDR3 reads CASSPRSGTGLYEQYF. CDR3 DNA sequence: TGTGCCAGCAGTCCCCGATCCGGGACAGGACTCTACGAGCAGTACTTC.

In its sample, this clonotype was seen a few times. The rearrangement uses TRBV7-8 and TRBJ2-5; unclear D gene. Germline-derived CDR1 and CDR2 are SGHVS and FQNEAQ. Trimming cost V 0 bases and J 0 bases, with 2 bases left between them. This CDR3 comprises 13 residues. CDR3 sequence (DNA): TGTGCCAGCAGCTTAGCCAACCAAGAGACCCAGTACTTC. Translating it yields CASSLANQETQYF.

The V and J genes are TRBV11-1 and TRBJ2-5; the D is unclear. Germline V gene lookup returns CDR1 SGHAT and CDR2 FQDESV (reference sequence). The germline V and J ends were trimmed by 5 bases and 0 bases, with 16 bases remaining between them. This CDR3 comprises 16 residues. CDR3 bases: TGTGCCAGCAGCGCCGCTCCCCCCCCGTACCAAGAGACCCAGTACTTC. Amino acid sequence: CASSAAPPPYQETQYF.

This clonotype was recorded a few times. The CDR3 coding sequence is TGCAGCGTTGTCGGTTTCACTGAAGCTTTCTTT. As protein: CSVVGFTEAFF. The chain uses TRBV29-1 and TRBJ1-1, with no clear D. V dropped 4 bases and J dropped 4 bases, with 7 bases sitting between them. Germline loops: CDR1 SQVTM, CDR2 ANQGSEA. This CDR3 has 11 amino acids.

The CDR3: CASSFTLAGTYNEQFF. CDR3 nucleotide sequence: TGTGCCAGCAGTTTCACACTAGCGGGAACTTACAATGAGCAGTTCTTC. The chain is built from TRBV28 and TRBJ2-1; 10 positions agree with TRBD2. This CDR3 is built from 16 residues. Trimming cost V 3 bases and J 4 bases; bases outside gene matches: 6. Germline V gene lookup returns CDR1 MDHEN and CDR2 SYDVKM.

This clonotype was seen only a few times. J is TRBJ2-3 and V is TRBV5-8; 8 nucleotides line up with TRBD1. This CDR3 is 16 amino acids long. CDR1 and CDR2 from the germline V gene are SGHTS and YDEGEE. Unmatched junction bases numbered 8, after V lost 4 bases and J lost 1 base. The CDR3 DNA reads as TGTGCCAGCAGCCCCGGGACAGGAGAACGCACAGATACGCAGTATTTT. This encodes CASSPGTGERTDTQYF.

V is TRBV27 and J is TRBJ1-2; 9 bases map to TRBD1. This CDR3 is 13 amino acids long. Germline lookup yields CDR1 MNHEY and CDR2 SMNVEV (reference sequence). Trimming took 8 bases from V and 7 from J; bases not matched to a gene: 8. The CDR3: CASGTGRKIGYTF. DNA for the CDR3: TGTGCCAGCGGGACAGGGAGGAAGATTGGCTACACCTTC.

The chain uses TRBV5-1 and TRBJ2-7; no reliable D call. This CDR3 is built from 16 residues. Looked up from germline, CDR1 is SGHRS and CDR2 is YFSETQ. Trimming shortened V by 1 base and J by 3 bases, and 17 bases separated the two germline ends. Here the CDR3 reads CASSLNPLGSYYEQYF. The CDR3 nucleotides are TGCGCCAGCAGCTTGAACCCTTTAGGTTCCTACTACGAGCAGTACTTC.

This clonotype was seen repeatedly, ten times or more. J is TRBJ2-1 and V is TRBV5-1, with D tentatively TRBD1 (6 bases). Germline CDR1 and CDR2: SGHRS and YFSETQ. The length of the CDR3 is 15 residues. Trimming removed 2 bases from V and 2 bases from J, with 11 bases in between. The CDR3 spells CASSLSGAPYNEQFF. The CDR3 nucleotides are TGCGCCAGCAGCTTATCAGGGGCGCCCTACAATGAGCAGTTCTTC.